Detailed here is one TCR beta chain. The target antigen is unknown. The germline V and J ends were trimmed by 5 bases and 4 bases, with 15 bases remaining between them. The CDR3 has 14 residues. Germline V lookup: CDR1 DFQATT, CDR2 SNEGSKA (reference sequence). Random hexamers were used to reverse transcribe the RNA input (roughly 0.5 to 1 ug). By means of immunoSEQ multiplex PCR, TCR beta CDR3 spanning 54 Vbeta and 13 Jbeta underwent amplification. Each CDR3 protein gets one entry after TCRdb re-called the immunoSEQ multiplex PCR reads with MiXCR. The sample gives around 300,000 distinct CDR3 sequences, roughly nine tenths of which show up once; roughly 0.064% is in the top ten. The sample belongs to a study of CD8 T cells in Susac syndrome. Notes on the study in general: As the study acknowledged, the number of individuals in its TCR sequencing and HLA analysis was relatively small.

TCR beta sequencing covered blood CD8+ and CD4+ T cells. TEMRA cells were FACS-enriched, while CD8+ and CD4+ T cells were negatively isolated. Sequencing was done on a sample of CD4+ T cells from PBMCs. The chain recombines TRBV20-1 with TRBJ2-1; D ambiguous. This TCR came from a human donor with multiple sclerosis. The DNA for the CDR3 is TGCAGTGCTCTTAGGAACCTCCAGTACAATGAGCAGTTCTTC. Protein sequence: CSALRNLQYNEQFF.